Listed below are T cell receptor beta chains from one sample, sequenced in a study of a mutant IDH1 vaccine in newly diagnosed glioma. The table came from immunoSEQ multiplex PCR; TCRdb's copy has only in-frame clones and leaves some out. The table shows roughly 54,000 clones, with approximately 82% occurring only once. Which antigens these TCRs recognize remains unknown. Sample: PBMCs, taken from a glioma patient whose treatment included an IDH1 peptide vaccine. These receptors all stem from a man aged 30 to 39 with glioma. The CDR3 runs from the conserved cysteine through the conserved F or W. The D gene is left open where the match is weak. A row's size may be missing; if present it is once, few, many or a size class.

DNA	CDR3	V	size	D	J
TGCACCAGCAGCCGGAGGGGGGCATTTCAGCCCCAGCATTTT	CTSSRRGAFQPQHF	TRBV1	few	NA	TRBJ1-5
TGTGCCAGCAGTTACGGGAGACCCCCGAACACCGGGGAGCTGTTTTTT	CASSYGRPPNTGELFF	TRBV6-5	NA	NA	TRBJ2-2
TGCGCCAGCAGCTTAGTACTCGTCGCCGCCGGCAATGAAAAACTGTTTTTT	CASSLVLVAAGNEKLFF	TRBV5-1	once	NA	TRBJ1-4
TGTGCCAGCAGTGGGGGCCTCAGGGCAGGGAGTCACACTGAAGCTTTCTTT	CASSGGLRAGSHTEAFF	TRBV2	NA	NA	TRBJ1-1
TGTGCCAGCAGCTTCCCGGGACAGGGGGCGAGGGTCTATGGCTACACCTTC	CASSFPGQGARVYGYTF	TRBV5-5	NA	TRBD1	TRBJ1-2
TGTGCCAGCACCCTAGCCCTTCCGGGGGCCTCCGCTGAGCAGTTCTTC	CASTLALPGASAEQFF	TRBV11-1	NA	NA	TRBJ2-1
TGTGCCAGCAGTTCTTTGACGTTAGCCAAAAACATTCAGTACTTC	CASSSLTLAKNIQYF	TRBV6-5	NA	NA	TRBJ2-4
TGCGCCAGCAGCTTGGATGGCAACACCGGGGAGCTGTTTTTT	CASSLDGNTGELFF	TRBV5-1	NA	NA	TRBJ2-2
TGTGCCAGCAGCACGGACAGGGGGAACTATGGCTACACCTTC	CASSTDRGNYGYTF	TRBV7-2	NA	TRBD1	TRBJ1-2
TGTGCCAGTAGTAAGGACAGGGAAGAGACCCAGTACTTC	CASSKDREETQYF	TRBV19	NA	TRBD1	TRBJ2-5
TGCGCCAGCAGCTTCCAGGGTACAGAGACCCAGTACTTC	CASSFQGTETQYF	TRBV5-1	NA	NA	TRBJ2-5
TGTGCCAGCAGCTTGCTGACGACCAATCAGCCCCAGCATTTT	CASSLLTTNQPQHF	TRBV7-9	few	NA	TRBJ1-5
TGCGCCAGCAGCTTGGCCGCGGGGCTTATTGGCTACACCTTC	CASSLAAGLIGYTF	TRBV5-1	NA	NA	TRBJ1-2
TGTGCCAGCAGTTACAGCGGCCGTTTTGACTACGAGCAGTACTTC	CASSYSGRFDYEQYF	TRBV6-6	NA	NA	TRBJ2-7
TGTGCCAGCAGCTTTCAGGGGAAGAACGAGCAGTACTTC	CASSFQGKNEQYF	TRBV5-4	NA	NA	TRBJ2-7
TGTGCCAGCAGTTACCACATCTGGGGGACAAATGAAGCTTTCTTT	CASSYHIWGTNEAFF	TRBV28	NA	NA	TRBJ1-1
TGTGCCAGCTCACCACCAGGGAATCGGAACCAGCCCCAGCATTTT	CASSPPGNRNQPQHF	TRBV18	few	NA	TRBJ1-5
TGTGCCAGTAGTATCAAGGTTAACAACTATGGCTACACCTTC	CASSIKVNNYGYTF	TRBV19	NA	NA	TRBJ1-2
TGCGCCAGCAGCTCAGCCGGGACAGGGACGCAAGAGACCCAGTACTTC	CASSSAGTGTQETQYF	TRBV5-1	NA	TRBD1	TRBJ2-5
TGCAGCGTTGCCGACTACTACGAGCAGTACTTC	CSVADYYEQYF	TRBV29-1	NA	NA	TRBJ2-7
TGTGCCAGCTCAGGACAGGGGGCGAATGGCTACACCTTC	CASSGQGANGYTF	TRBV18	NA	TRBD1	TRBJ1-2
TGCGCCAGCAGCGGGAACAGGGGTACGAACACTGAAGCTTTCTTT	CASSGNRGTNTEAFF	TRBV5-1	few	TRBD1	TRBJ1-1
TGTGCCAGCAGCCAAGATCCGGGGGGGCTCTCCTTATACGAGCAGTACTTC	CASSQDPGGLSLYEQYF	TRBV4-2	NA	TRBD2	TRBJ2-7
TGTGCCAGCTCACCGAACCACCCCGGAGAAACCACCTACGAGCAGTACTTC	CASSPNHPGETTYEQYF	TRBV18	once	NA	TRBJ2-7
TGTGCCAGCAGTTACTCGAGGGCCTACATCGGCTACACCTTC	CASSYSRAYIGYTF	TRBV6-5	NA	NA	TRBJ1-2
TGTGCCAGCTCACCCCCAGGATATCAGCCCCAGCATTTT	CASSPPGYQPQHF	TRBV18	NA	NA	TRBJ1-5
TGTGCCAGTAGTGCACCGCAGGGACCCGCCGAAAATAATTCACCCCTCCACTTT	CASSAPQGPAENNSPLHF	TRBV19	NA	NA	TRBJ1-6
TGTGCCACCTCGCCGACAGGGGGCTATGAAGCTTTCTTT	CATSPTGGYEAFF	TRBV10-3	NA	TRBD1	TRBJ1-1
TGTGCCAGCAGCAGGGGACAGTACTCTGGGGCCAACGTCCTGACTTTC	CASSRGQYSGANVLTF	TRBV21-1	NA	NA	TRBJ2-6
TGTGCCAGCTCACCAATCCAGGGAGAGACCCAGTACTTC	CASSPIQGETQYF	TRBV18	NA	NA	TRBJ2-5
TGTGCCTGGGACGACAGAGTTTATGGCTACACCTTC	CAWDDRVYGYTF	TRBV30	NA	NA	TRBJ1-2
TGCGCCAGCAGCTTGGGCAGGGGGACTGGGGCCAACGTCCTGACTTTC	CASSLGRGTGANVLTF	TRBV5-1	NA	TRBD1	TRBJ2-6
TGCGCCAGCAGTTCGGCCTTTACAGATACGCAGTATTTT	CASSSAFTDTQYF	TRBV10-1	once	NA	TRBJ2-3
TGTGCCAGCAGCTTAGTCGGGGGGCAGGGTTCTTACACTGAAGCTTTCTTT	CASSLVGGQGSYTEAFF	TRBV7-9	NA	NA	TRBJ1-1
TGTGCCAGCAGCTTAGGGACTAGCGGGGGAGGGGAGCTGTTTTTT	CASSLGTSGGGELFF	TRBV11-2	NA	TRBD2	TRBJ2-2
TGTGCCTGGAGGGCGGATAGCAATCAGCCCCAGCATTTT	CAWRADSNQPQHF	TRBV30	NA	NA	TRBJ1-5
TGTGCCAGCAGCCGCGACGGGTATAGCAATCAGCCCCAGCATTTT	CASSRDGYSNQPQHF	TRBV9	NA	NA	TRBJ1-5
TGTGCCACCCACCAACTGAGGACCTCCTTCTATGGCTACACCTTC	CATHQLRTSFYGYTF	TRBV4-2	NA	NA	TRBJ1-2
TGTGCCAGCACCACGAAGGGCTGGGAGACCCAGTACTTC	CASTTKGWETQYF	TRBV28	NA	NA	TRBJ2-5
TGTGCCAGCAGCCGGGGCCTCTTGAACTATGGCTACACCTTC	CASSRGLLNYGYTF	TRBV13	NA	NA	TRBJ1-2
TGTGCTAGTGGATCGACTAGTGATGAGCAGTTCTTC	CASGSTSDEQFF	TRBV12-5	NA	NA	TRBJ2-1
TGTGCCAGCAGCTTTGGACAGGGAGGCACAGATACGCAGTATTTT	CASSFGQGGTDTQYF	TRBV9	once	TRBD1	TRBJ2-3
TGTGCCAGTATCAGGGGCACGGGCACCGGGGAGCTGTTTTTT	CASIRGTGTGELFF	TRBV2	NA	NA	TRBJ2-2
TGTGCCAGCAGTTGGGCCGGAGGGAGGACTGAAGCTTTCTTT	CASSWAGGRTEAFF	TRBV6-5	NA	NA	TRBJ1-1
TGTGCCAGCAGCCAAGTTCAGGGGGTCACTGAAGCTTTCTTT	CASSQVQGVTEAFF	TRBV4-2	NA	TRBD1	TRBJ1-1
TGTGCCAGCAGTTACGGAGGTGGCTACACCTTC	CASSYGGGYTF	TRBV6-6	NA	NA	TRBJ1-2
TGTGCCATCAGTGAGTCGTTAGGAACTGAAGCTTTCTTT	CAISESLGTEAFF	TRBV10-3	few	NA	TRBJ1-1
TGTGCCATCAGTGATACCGGGATTCAGCCCCAGCATTTT	CAISDTGIQPQHF	TRBV10-3	few	NA	TRBJ1-5
TGCGCCAGCAGCTTGTATGGGGGAGCTGAGGAAAAACTGTTTTTT	CASSLYGGAEEKLFF	TRBV5-1	NA	NA	TRBJ1-4
TGTGCCAGCAGCTTAGGCCCTAGCGGGGGTTACGAGCAGTACTTC	CASSLGPSGGYEQYF	TRBV7-9	NA	TRBD2	TRBJ2-7
TGTGCCAGCTCACCAGGGGCCAGGAACACTGAAGCTTTCTTT	CASSPGARNTEAFF	TRBV18	few	NA	TRBJ1-1
TGTGCCTGGACCGAGGGTCTTACTAATGAAAAACTGTTTTTT	CAWTEGLTNEKLFF	TRBV30	NA	NA	TRBJ1-4
TGTGCCAGCAGTGTTTCGATAAGCTCTGGAAACACCATATATTTT	CASSVSISSGNTIYF	TRBV2	once	NA	TRBJ1-3